The present T cell receptor (beta chain) was sequenced within a study of T-cell memory formation after mild COVID-19. Study findings and constraints: Clones that contracted from day 15 to 85 had balanced CD4/CD8; later expanders were CD4+ biased. CD4+ contracting clones were mainly CM and EM; CD8+ ones, EMRA.

As concerns this clonotype: Its target is unknown.

CDR3 length: 12 residues. V was trimmed by 5 bases and J by 9 bases, leaving 12 bases between them. Germline lookup yields CDR1 SEHNR and CDR2 FQNEAQ (reference sequence). In TCRdb, the 5' RACE reads were re-called with MiXCR into one record per CDR3 protein. The sample lists fewer than 450,000 distinct CDR3 sequences; roughly 21% were seen once. The specimen sequenced was PBMCs or a T cell subset sorted from them (not recorded which). The source of this sequence is an adult woman who had mild COVID-19 (a few samples of this study predate the infection). Cell type and time point are not known. The rearrangement uses TRBV7-9 and TRBJ2-3, with no clear D. Here the CDR3 reads CASSHVTPTQYF. The CDR3 DNA follows: TGTGCCAGCAGCCATGTTACTCCGACGCAGTATTTT.